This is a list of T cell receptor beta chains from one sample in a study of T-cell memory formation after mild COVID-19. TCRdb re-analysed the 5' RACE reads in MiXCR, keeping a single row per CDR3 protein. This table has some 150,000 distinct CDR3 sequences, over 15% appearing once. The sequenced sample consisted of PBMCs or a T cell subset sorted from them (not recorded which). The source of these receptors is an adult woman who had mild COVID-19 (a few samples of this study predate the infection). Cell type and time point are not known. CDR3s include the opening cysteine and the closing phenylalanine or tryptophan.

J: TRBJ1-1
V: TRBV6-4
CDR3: CASAKDRNTEAFF

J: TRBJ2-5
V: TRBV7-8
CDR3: CASSLLRLGREETQYF

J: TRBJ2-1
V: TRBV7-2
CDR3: CASSPTGTSGSYYNEQFF

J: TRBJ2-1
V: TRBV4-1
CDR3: CASSQEGIAGVNEQFF

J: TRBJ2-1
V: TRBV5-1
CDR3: CASSLIGGRGDEQFF

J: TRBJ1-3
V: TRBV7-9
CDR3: CASSHGQGNTIYF

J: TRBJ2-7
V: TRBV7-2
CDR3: CASSFQSGNEFEQYF

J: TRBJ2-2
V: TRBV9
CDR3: CASSVGQPNTGELFF

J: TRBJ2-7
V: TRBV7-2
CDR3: CASSLRPGDEQYF

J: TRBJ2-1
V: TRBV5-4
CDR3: CASSQDGVSYNEQFF

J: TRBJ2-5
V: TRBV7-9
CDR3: CATRSLETQYF

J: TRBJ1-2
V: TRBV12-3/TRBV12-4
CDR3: CASSLAQLNYGYTF

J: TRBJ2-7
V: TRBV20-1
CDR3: CSARQAYEQYF

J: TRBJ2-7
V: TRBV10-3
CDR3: CAIWDGISSYEQYF

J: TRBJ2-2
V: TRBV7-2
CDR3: CASSFLAGGPVGELFF

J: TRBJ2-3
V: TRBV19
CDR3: CASNKGRVTDTQYF

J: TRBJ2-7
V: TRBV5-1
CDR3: CASSLSRLAGAVSSYEQYF

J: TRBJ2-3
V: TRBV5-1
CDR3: CASSLPGTTTDTQYF

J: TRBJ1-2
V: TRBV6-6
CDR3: CARTLAEQGVYGYTF

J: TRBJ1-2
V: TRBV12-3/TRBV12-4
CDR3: CASSLVGYGYTF

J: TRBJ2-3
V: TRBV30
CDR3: CAWSPRDRGFTDTQYF

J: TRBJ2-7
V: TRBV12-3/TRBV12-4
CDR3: CASSLGSGQAQYF

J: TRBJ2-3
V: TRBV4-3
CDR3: CASSQPGTLTDTQYF

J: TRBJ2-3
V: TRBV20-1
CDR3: CSARGAASTDTQYF

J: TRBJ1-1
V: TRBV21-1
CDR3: CASSPRPAPLGDTEAFF

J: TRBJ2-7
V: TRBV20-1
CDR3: CSAQKESDYEQYF

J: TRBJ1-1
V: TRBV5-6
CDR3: CASSLGSDTEAFF

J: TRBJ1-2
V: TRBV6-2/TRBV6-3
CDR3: CASSYQAAYGYTF